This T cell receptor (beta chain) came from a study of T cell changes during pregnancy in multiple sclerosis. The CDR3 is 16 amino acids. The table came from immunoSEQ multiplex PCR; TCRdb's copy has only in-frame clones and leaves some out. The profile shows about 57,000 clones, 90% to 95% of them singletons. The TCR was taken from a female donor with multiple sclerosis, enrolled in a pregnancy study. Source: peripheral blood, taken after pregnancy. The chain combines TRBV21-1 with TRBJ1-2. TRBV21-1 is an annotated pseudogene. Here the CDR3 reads CASSKGWRGGNYGYTF. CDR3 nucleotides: TGTGCCAGCAGCAAAGGGTGGAGGGGGGGCAACTATGGCTACACCTTC.